One and the same sample provided the 28 T cell receptor beta chains below, sequenced in a study of cytomegalovirus exposure and HLA in healthy donors (dated by TCRdb to 2017 to 2019). Receptors were amplified or captured by the immunoSEQ multiplex PCR assay. For the multiplex PCR, a mixture combining 60 forward primers for TCR Vbeta segments and 13 reverse primers for TCR Jbeta segments was used. In its TCRdb copy, this immuneACCESS table keeps in-frame sequences only and misses some clones. Where compared with another copy, unresolved V genes explain less than half of these, and the others have no known cause. The sample contains around 140,000 clones, 75% to 90% of them found a single time. The ten largest clones add up to less than 2% of the sample. The sequenced sample consisted of PBMCs. The receptors originated from a man between 35 and 55 years old in good health and CMV-seronegative.

The chain recombines TRBV7-9 with TRBJ1-1; D is unresolved. Trimming stripped 3 bases from V and 4 bases from J, with 3 bases between. The germline V gene encodes CDR1 SEHNR and CDR2 FQNEAQ (reference sequence). This CDR3 has 11 residues. The CDR3 loop is CASSFSTEAFF. The CDR3 nucleotides read TGTGCCAGCAGCTTCAGCACTGAAGCTTTCTTT.

For this clone: At one end, the junction sequence differs from germline, possibly due to a read error. Here the CDR3 DNA reads TGTGCCGGCAGCCCCGCTCGGCCGGGCTCTGGGGCCAACGTCCTGACTTTC. Its translation: CAGSPARPGSGANVLTF. The genes are TRBV7-2 and TRBJ2-6; the D is unclear. Looked up from germline, CDR1 is SGHTA and CDR2 is FQGNSA. The CDR3 has 17 residues.

The rearrangement links TRBV13 to TRBJ2-3; no clear D. V lost 5 bases to trimming and J lost 2 bases, with 23 bases between them. Germline V CDR1 and CDR2: PRHDT, FYEKMQ (reference sequence). The CDR3 runs to 18 residues. The DNA of the CDR3 is TGTGCCAGCAGCCTTACTAAAATAGTGGAACACTACACAGATACGCAGTATTTT. As protein: CASSLTKIVEHYTDTQYF.

The genes are TRBV27 and TRBJ2-3; maybe TRBD1 (6 bases). Trimming cost V 8 bases and J 4 bases, with 19 bases left between them. The CDR3 is 15 residues long. CDR1 is MNHEY, CDR2 SMNVEV, per germline (reference sequence). This chain's CDR3 is CASATNTWGPDTQYF. In nucleotides, the CDR3 is TGTGCCAGCGCTACAAACACATGGGGGCCAGATACGCAGTATTTT.

J is TRBJ1-2 and V is TRBV10-3; 7 positions agree with TRBD1. J gave up 1 base and V 6 bases, and 5 bases lay outside the gene matches. Germline V gives CDR1 ENHRY, CDR2 SYGVKD. The CDR3 covers 14 residues. The CDR3, as DNA: TGTGCCATCAGGACCGGGACAGTTAACTATGGCTACACCTTC. Its translation: CAIRTGTVNYGYTF.

The V call is TRBV28, the J call TRBJ1-6; possible D gene TRBD1, 5 bases. Trimming took 6 bases from V and 8 from J, leaving 20 bases between them. Germline-derived CDR1 and CDR2 are MDHEN and SYDVKM. The CDR3 consists of 16 residues. CDR3 DNA sequence: TGTGCCAGCAGCCAGACGACAGTGTCCCATGATTCACCCCTCCACTTT. This sequence encodes CASSQTTVSHDSPLHF.

The CDR3 sequence is CAISSSGSTTDTQYF. CDR3 sequence (DNA): TGTGCCATCTCCTCCTCCGGGTCCACCACAGATACGCAGTATTTT. J is TRBJ2-3 and V is TRBV10-3; D is unclear. The CDR3 spans 15 residues. Germline CDR1 and CDR2: ENHRY and SYGVKD. The germline V and J ends were trimmed by 8 bases and 2 bases, with 17 bases remaining between them.

This clone was observed a single time. CDR3 DNA: TGTGCCTGGAATAGGGGGCTAGCGTCTTCCTACGAGCAGTACTTC. Translated: CAWNRGLASSYEQYF. The genes are TRBV30 and TRBJ2-7, with D possibly being TRBD1 (7 bases). The germline V and J ends were trimmed by 4 bases and 1 base, with 17 bases remaining between them. The CDR3 loop spans 15 amino acids. Germline assignment: CDR1 GTSNPN and CDR2 SVGIG (reference sequence). Variable domain in full (rest from reference TRBV30 and TRBJ2-7): SQTIHQWPATLVQPVGSPLSLECTVEGTSNPNLYWYRQAAGRGLQLLFYSVGIGQISSEVPQNLSASRPQDRQFILSSKKLLLSDSGFYLCAWNRGLASSYEQYFGPGTRLTVT.

The chain has TRBV4-1 and TRBJ2-5; TRBD2 agrees at 11 bases. The J call is doubtful: the DNA matches TRBJ2-7 better. In germline, CDR1 is MGHRA, CDR2 YSYEKL. CDR3 length: 15 residues. The CDR3 sequence is CASSQTSGSSYEQYF. Written as DNA, the CDR3 is TGCGCCAGCAGCCAAACTAGCGGGAGCTCCTACGAGCAGTACTTC.

This rearrangement joins TRBV18 to TRBJ2-7; D gene ambiguous. The V end lost 6 bases, the J end lost 0 bases, and 12 bases lay between the germline ends. This CDR3 is 14 amino acids long. Germline V gives CDR1 KGHSH, CDR2 LQKENI. The chain's CDR3 is CASSAAASSYEQYF. CDR3 coding DNA: TGTGCCAGCTCGGCGGCAGCGAGCTCCTACGAGCAGTACTTC.

This clone was counted only a few times. The chain uses TRBV15 and TRBJ2-7, with TRBD1 matching 7 bases. Germline V gene data show CDR1 as LNHNV and CDR2 as YYDKDF (reference sequence). The junction had 6 bases not matched to a gene; V was cut back by 3 bases and J by 1 base. This CDR3 is 15 amino acids long. For the CDR3, the DNA is TGTGCCACCAGCAGCTGGGGACAGCAGTCCTACGAGCAGTACTTC. Translation: CATSSWGQQSYEQYF.

The V gene is TRBV7-8, the J gene TRBJ1-2; D remains ambiguous. The CDR3 contains 16 residues. The V end lost 2 bases, the J end lost 1 base, and 14 bases lay between the germline ends. Germline V gene lookup returns CDR1 SGHVS and CDR2 FQNEAQ. CDR3 in amino acids: CASSLFGQAINYGYTF. The CDR3 coding sequence is TGTGCCAGCAGCTTATTTGGGCAGGCGATTAACTATGGCTACACCTTC.

This chain joins TRBV7-2 and TRBJ1-3; D unresolved. Between the trimmed V and J ends, which lost 0 bases and 4 bases, there was a span of 7 bases. The CDR3 totals 14 residues. Germline CDR1 is SGHTA and CDR2 is FQGNSA. CDR3 nucleotide sequence: TGTGCCAGCAGCTTAGCGCGGGGAGGAAACACCATATATTTT. Its translation is CASSLARGGNTIYF. Full variable domain (outside the CDR3, taken from reference TRBV7-2 and TRBJ1-3): GAGVSQSPSNKVTEKGKDVELRCDPISGHTALYWYRQSLGQGLEFLIYFQGNSAPDKSGLPSDRFSAERTGGSVSTLTIQRTQQEDSAVYLCASSLARGGNTIYFGEGSWLTVV.

The chain employs TRBV7-9 and TRBJ1-4, with TRBD1 as a possible D gene (6 bases). Looked up from germline, CDR1 is SEHNR and CDR2 is FQNEAQ (reference sequence). The V gene lost 1 base and the J gene lost 3 bases, with 9 bases spanning the gap. The CDR3 has 15 amino acids. CDR3 nucleotide sequence: TGTGCCAGCAGCTTAGGACGACAGGCTAATGAAAAACTGTTTTTT. This encodes CASSLGRQANEKLFF.

Here the CDR3 reads CASSLGAGSDEQYF. The CDR3, as DNA: TGTGCCAGCAGCTTGGGGGCAGGGTCGGACGAGCAGTACTTC. This chain links TRBV5-6 with TRBJ2-7, with TRBD1 as a possible D gene (5 bases). CDR1 and CDR2 from the germline V gene are SGHDT and YYEEEE. This CDR3 has 14 residues. V lost 0 bases and J 5 bases, leaving 12 bases between the germline ends. The whole variable domain, remainder taken from reference TRBV5-6 and TRBJ2-7, is DAGVTQSPTHLIKTRGQQVTLRCSPKSGHDTVSWYQQALGQGPQFIFQYYEEEERQRGNFPDRFSGHQFPNYSSELNVNALLLGDSALYLCASSLGAGSDEQYFGPGTRLTVT.

The CDR3 spells CASSKGRTGGYEQYF. Here the CDR3 DNA reads TGTGCCAGTAGCAAAGGGAGGACAGGGGGCTACGAGCAGTACTTC. The V call is TRBV19, the J call TRBJ2-7; TRBD1 matches at 10 bases. The CDR3 spans 15 residues. V gave up 6 bases and J gave up 3 bases; unmatched junction bases: 8. Germline V lookup: CDR1 LNHDA, CDR2 SQIVND (reference sequence).

This chain joins TRBV28 and TRBJ2-6; D might be TRBD2 (6 bases). The V and J ends lost 3 bases and 3 bases respectively, with 6 bases between them. Germline-derived CDR1 and CDR2 are MDHEN and SYDVKM. This CDR3 spans 14 amino acids. CDR3 amino acids: CASSFGGGANVLTF. The DNA for the CDR3 is TGTGCCAGCAGTTTCGGGGGTGGGGCCAACGTCCTGACTTTC.

This clone has just a few counts. V gene TRBV28 combines with J gene TRBJ2-2, with 9 bases aligning to TRBD2. The CDR3 consists of 17 residues. With V trimmed by 3 bases and J by 4 bases, 9 bases remained unmatched. Germline V gene lookup returns CDR1 MDHEN and CDR2 SYDVKM. The CDR3 DNA sequence: TGTGCCAGCAGTTTCCCCCGACTAGCGGCCCTCACCGGGGAGCTGTTTTTT. It yields the protein CASSFPRLAALTGELFF. The full variable domain, with the rest looked up from reference TRBV28 and TRBJ2-2, is DVKVTQSSRYLVKRTGEKVFLECVQDMDHENMFWYRQDPGLGLRLIYFSYDVKMKEKGDIPEGYSVSREKKERFSLILESASTNQTSMYLCASSFPRLAALTGELFFGEGSRLTVL.

This chain uses TRBV7-2 with TRBJ2-5; 8 bases align to TRBD2. Unmatched junction bases numbered 7, after V lost 2 bases and J lost 5 bases. CDR3 length: 15 residues. Looked up from germline, CDR1 is SGHTA and CDR2 is FQGNSA. The CDR3 loop reads CASSLNGGARETQYF. The CDR3 DNA reads as TGTGCCAGCAGCTTAAACGGGGGGGCACGGGAGACCCAGTACTTC.

The gene calls are TRBV6-5 and TRBJ2-2, with D possibly being TRBD2 (6 bases). V lost 0 bases and J 3 bases, leaving 11 bases between the germline ends. The CDR3 extends over 16 amino acids. CDR1 MNHEY and CDR2 SVGAGI come from the germline V gene. The chain's CDR3 is CASSYSLSGDTGELFF. The CDR3, as DNA: TGTGCCAGCAGTTACTCGCTCTCGGGGGACACCGGGGAGCTGTTTTTT.

This clone turned up a few times. The rearrangement uses TRBV5-8 and TRBJ1-3; possible D gene TRBD1, 5 bases. The V gene lost 1 base and the J gene lost 0 bases, with 8 bases spanning the gap. The CDR3 spans 15 residues. Germline V gene data show CDR1 as SGHTS and CDR2 as YDEGEE. The DNA for the CDR3 is TGTGCCAGCAGCTTGAAGGGGAACTCTGGAAACACCATATATTTT. It is translated as CASSLKGNSGNTIYF. The complete variable domain, with remaining parts taken from reference TRBV5-8 and TRBJ1-3, reads EAGVTQSPTHLIKTRGQQATLRCSPISGHTSVYWYQQALGLGLQFLLWYDEGEERNRGNFPPRFSGRQFPNYSSELNVNALELEDSALYLCASSLKGNSGNTIYFGEGSWLTVV.

The chain combines TRBV5-5 with TRBJ1-2, with D possibly matching TRBD1 (5 bases). The CDR3 is made up of 15 amino acids. CDR1 is SGHKS and CDR2 is YYEKEE in the germline V gene (reference sequence). Trimming left V 1 base short and J 4 bases short, with 14 bases between. The CDR3 coding sequence is TGTGCCAGCAGCTTGTCCCCAGGGTCCCTCTATGGCTACACCTTC. It is translated as CASSLSPGSLYGYTF.

The rearrangement links TRBV6-6 to TRBJ2-7; D perhaps matches TRBD1 (5 bases). V lost 7 bases, J lost 3 bases, and 13 bases lay in between. The CDR3 extends over 13 amino acids. The germline gives CDR1 MNHNY, CDR2 SVGAGI (reference sequence). The CDR3 sequence: CASNAGLGYEQYF. CDR3 nucleotides: TGTGCCAGCAACGCAGGGTTAGGCTACGAGCAGTACTTC.

This clone was detected once. The V gene is TRBV4-3, the J gene TRBJ2-1, with 9 bases that match TRBD2. The CDR3 loop spans 14 amino acids. V was pared by 1 base and J by 8 bases, with 3 bases of the junction left unmatched. The germline V gene has CDR1 LGHNA and CDR2 YSLEER. CDR3 sequence reads: CASSQVRGRDEQFF. DNA for the CDR3: TGCGCCAGCAGCCAAGTCCGCGGGAGGGATGAGCAGTTCTTC.

The chain recombines TRBV27 with TRBJ2-7, with a possible D match to TRBD2 (6 bases). CDR1 MNHEY and CDR2 SMNVEV come from the germline V gene (reference sequence). This CDR3 has 14 amino acids. V shed 6 bases and J shed 2 bases, with 14 bases lying between them. The CDR3 sequence: CASRSLSGAYEQYF. As DNA, the CDR3 is TGTGCCAGCAGATCTCTCTCGGGAGCCTACGAGCAGTACTTC.

This chain connects TRBV11-1 to TRBJ2-3, with D possibly TRBD1 on 5 matching bases. V lost 0 bases and J lost 4, with 11 bases in between. Germline loops: CDR1 SGHAT, CDR2 FQDESV (reference sequence). This CDR3 is 15 amino acids long. The CDR3 bases are TGTGCCAGCAGCTTAGCCCCTTTCAGGGCAGATACGCAGTATTTT. Translating gives CASSLAPFRADTQYF. Complete variable domain (other parts from reference TRBV11-1 and TRBJ2-3): EAEVAQSPRYKITEKSQAVAFWCDPISGHATLYWYRQILGQGPELLVQFQDESVVDDSQLPKDRFSAERLKGVDSTLKIQPAELGDSAMYLCASSLAPFRADTQYFGPGTRLTVL.

The rearrangement uses TRBV27 and TRBJ2-3; D remains unclear. Germline V lookup: CDR1 MNHEY, CDR2 SMNVEV (reference sequence). The V and J ends lost 7 bases and 1 base respectively, with 12 bases between them. This CDR3 spans 14 amino acids. The CDR3 reads CASTPTAGTDTQYF. For the CDR3, the DNA is TGTGCCAGCACCCCGACCGCGGGCACAGATACGCAGTATTTT.

The chain links TRBV5-1 to TRBJ1-2; a possible D gene is TRBD1 (6 bases). Germline lookup yields CDR1 SGHRS and CDR2 YFSETQ. The V gene lost 4 bases and the J gene lost 8 bases, with 15 bases spanning the gap. This CDR3 is 13 amino acids long. The CDR3 loop reads CASSIGGGRGYTF. The DNA for the CDR3 is TGCGCCAGCAGCATTGGTGGGGGCAGAGGCTACACCTTC.